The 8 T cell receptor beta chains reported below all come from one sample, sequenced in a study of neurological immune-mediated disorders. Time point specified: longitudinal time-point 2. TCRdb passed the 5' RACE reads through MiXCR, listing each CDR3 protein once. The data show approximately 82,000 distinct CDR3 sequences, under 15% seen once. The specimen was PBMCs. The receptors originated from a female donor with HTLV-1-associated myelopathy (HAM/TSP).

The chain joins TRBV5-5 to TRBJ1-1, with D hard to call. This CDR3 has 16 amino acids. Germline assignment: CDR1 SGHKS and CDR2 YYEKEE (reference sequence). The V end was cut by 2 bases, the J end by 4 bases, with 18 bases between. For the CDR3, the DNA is TGTGCCAGCAGCTTAGACCCTGACGTGGGGATCACTGAAGCTTTCTTT. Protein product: CASSLDPDVGITEAFF.

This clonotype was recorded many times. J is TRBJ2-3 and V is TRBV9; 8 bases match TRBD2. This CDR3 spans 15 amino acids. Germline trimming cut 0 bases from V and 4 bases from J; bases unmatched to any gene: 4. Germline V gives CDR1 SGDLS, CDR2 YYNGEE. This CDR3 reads CASSVGAGVPDTQYF. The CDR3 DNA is TGTGCCAGCAGCGTAGGAGCGGGGGTGCCAGATACGCAGTATTTT.

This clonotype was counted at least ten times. The CDR3, as DNA: TGCGCCAGCAGCGCCGAACAGAGCGCAGATACGCAGTATTTT. It encodes CASSAEQSADTQYF. V gene TRBV5-1 combines with J gene TRBJ2-3; no firm D call. Germline CDR1 reads SGHRS; CDR2 reads YFSETQ. Trimming cost V 4 bases and J 4 bases, with 13 bases left between them. This CDR3 comprises 14 residues.

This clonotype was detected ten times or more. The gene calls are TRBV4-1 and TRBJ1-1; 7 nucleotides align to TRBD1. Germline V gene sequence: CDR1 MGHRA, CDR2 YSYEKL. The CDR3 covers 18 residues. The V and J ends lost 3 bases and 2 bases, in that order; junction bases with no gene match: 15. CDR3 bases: TGCGCCAGCAGCCACCACCCCTACGCCTCAGGGGGAAACACTGAAGCTTTCTTT. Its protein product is CASSHHPYASGGNTEAFF.

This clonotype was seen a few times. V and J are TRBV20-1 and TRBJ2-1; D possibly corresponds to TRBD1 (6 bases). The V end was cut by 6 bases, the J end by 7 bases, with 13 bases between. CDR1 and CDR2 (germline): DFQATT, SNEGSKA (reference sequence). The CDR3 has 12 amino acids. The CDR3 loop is CSARTDDNEQFF. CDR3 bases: TGCAGTGCCAGGACAGACGATAATGAGCAGTTCTTC.

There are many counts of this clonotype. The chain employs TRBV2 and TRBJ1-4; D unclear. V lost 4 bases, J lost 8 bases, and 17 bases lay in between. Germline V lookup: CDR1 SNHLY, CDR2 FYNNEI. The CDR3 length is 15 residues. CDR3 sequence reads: CASSVNGWIREKLFF. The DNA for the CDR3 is TGTGCCAGCAGTGTCAACGGGTGGATCAGAGAAAAACTGTTTTTT.

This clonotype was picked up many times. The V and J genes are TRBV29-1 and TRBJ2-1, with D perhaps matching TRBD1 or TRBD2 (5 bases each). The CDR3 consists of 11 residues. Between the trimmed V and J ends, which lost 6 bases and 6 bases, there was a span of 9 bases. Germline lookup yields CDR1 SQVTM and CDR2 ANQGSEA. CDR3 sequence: CSVGTVNEQFF. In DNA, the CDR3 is TGCAGCGTCGGGACCGTCAATGAGCAGTTCTTC.

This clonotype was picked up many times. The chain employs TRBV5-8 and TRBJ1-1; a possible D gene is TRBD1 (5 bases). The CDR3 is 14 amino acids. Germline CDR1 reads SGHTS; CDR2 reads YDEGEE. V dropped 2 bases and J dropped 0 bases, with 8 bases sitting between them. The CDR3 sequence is CASSFRGMNTEAFF. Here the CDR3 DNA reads TGTGCCAGCAGCTTTAGGGGCATGAACACTGAAGCTTTCTTT.